This T cell receptor (beta chain) derives from a study of T cell responses to AZD1222 COVID-19 vaccine. The CDR3 loop spans 16 amino acids. V was clipped by 5 bases and J by 5 bases; unmatched bases: 14. Germline V gene sequence: CDR1 SGHTA, CDR2 FQGTGA. This table comes from immunoSEQ multiplex PCR, and its TCRdb copy is limited to in-frame clones, with some not included. The sample includes about 180,000 clones, around 88% of them seen just once. The chain joins TRBV7-3 to TRBJ2-5, with 7 bases matching TRBD1. The receptor was isolated from an adult who received the AZD1222 COVID-19 vaccine. The specimen comprised peripheral blood, sampled 28 days after the second AZD1222 dose. CDR3 loop: CASSPQTGDGLETQYF. The CDR3 DNA follows: TGTGCCAGCAGCCCCCAAACAGGGGACGGATTGGAGACCCAGTACTTC.